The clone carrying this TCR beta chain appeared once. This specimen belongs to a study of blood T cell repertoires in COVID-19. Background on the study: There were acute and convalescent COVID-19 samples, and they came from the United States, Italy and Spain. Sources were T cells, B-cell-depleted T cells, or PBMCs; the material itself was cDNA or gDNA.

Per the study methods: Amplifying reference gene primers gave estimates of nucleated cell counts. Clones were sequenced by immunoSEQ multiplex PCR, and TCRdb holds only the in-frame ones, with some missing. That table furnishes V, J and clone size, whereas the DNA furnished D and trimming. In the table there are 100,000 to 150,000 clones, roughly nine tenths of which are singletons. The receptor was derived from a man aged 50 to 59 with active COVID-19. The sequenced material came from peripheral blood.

CDR3 residues: CASSLGLNYGYTF. In nucleotides, the CDR3 is TGTGCCAGCAGCTTAGGACTTAACTATGGCTACACCTTC. The chain is built from TRBV7-6 and TRBJ1-2; no clear D. The CDR3 is 13 residues long. Germline assignment: CDR1 SGHVS and CDR2 FNYEAQ. Between the trimmed V and J ends, which lost 1 base and 1 base, there was a span of 4 bases.